This T cell receptor beta chain was sequenced in a study of response to subunit inactivated influenza vaccine. TCRdb passed the RT-PCR reads through MiXCR, listing each CDR3 protein once. The table lists roughly 160,000 distinct CDR3 sequences, roughly a tenth of them singletons, with roughly 12% in the top ten. This clonotype was seen more than once but under ten times. The source material was non-naive T cells sorted from PBMCs, sampled about 6 weeks after vaccination. This sequence was found in a man aged 45-65 years who received an inactivated influenza vaccine.

In DNA form, the CDR3 reads TGCGCCAGCAGCTTGGACGGAATGTCATTTGACGGCTACACCTTC. Amino acid sequence: CASSLDGMSFDGYTF. The chain recombines TRBV5-1 with TRBJ1-2; D is unresolved. The CDR3 consists of 15 residues. V gave up 0 bases and J gave up 8 bases, with 17 bases separating them. Germline CDR1 and CDR2: SGHRS and YFSETQ.